These 9 T cell receptor beta chains originate from one sample sequenced in a study of cytomegalovirus exposure and HLA in healthy donors. Vbeta (60) and Jbeta (13) primers were used in the PCR. Measured with immunoSEQ multiplex PCR; TCRdb has only the in-frame clones, and not every one. The sample carries about 77,000 clones, around 78% recorded once. Specimen: PBMCs. These receptors were obtained from a man aged 35 to 55 in good health and CMV-seronegative.

CDR3 DNA: TGTGCCAGCTCACCACCGGGGACAGGGGACGAGCAGTACTTC. It yields the protein CASSPPGTGDEQYF. The chain is built from TRBV18 and TRBJ2-7, with TRBD1 matching 10 bases. V dropped 0 bases and J dropped 5; count of bases not matched to a gene: 1. CDR3 length equals 14 residues. Germline loops: CDR1 KGHSH, CDR2 LQKENI.

J is TRBJ1-2 and V is TRBV6-5, with 8 bases fitting TRBD1. Germline V lookup: CDR1 MNHEY, CDR2 SVGAGI. The ends lost 2 bases at V and 0 bases at J; junction bases unmatched: 2. The CDR3 length is 15 residues. DNA of the CDR3: TGTGCCAGCAGTTACACAGGGGGGACTAACTATGGCTACACCTTC. This codes for CASSYTGGTNYGYTF.

The gene calls are TRBV4-2 and TRBJ2-1; tentative D call: TRBD1 (6 bases). This CDR3 spans 14 amino acids. Germline V CDR1 and CDR2: LGHNA, YNFKEQ. Trimming pared 5 bases from V and 4 bases from J, leaving 12 bases between. Written as DNA, the CDR3 is TGTGCCAGCAGCGGTCGGGACACTTACAATGAGCAGTTCTTC. Its translation is CASSGRDTYNEQFF.

This rearrangement joins TRBV29-1 to TRBJ1-2; 9 bases are shared with TRBD1. Germline V gene lookup returns CDR1 SQVTM and CDR2 ANQGSEA. There are 12 residues in the CDR3. V lost 7 bases, J lost 1 base, and 1 base stayed unmatched. For the CDR3, the DNA is TGCAGCGCGACAGGGGGTAACTATGGCTACACCTTC. Protein product: CSATGGNYGYTF.

This chain links TRBV7-9 with TRBJ1-6, with D possibly matching TRBD1 (5 bases). V was trimmed by 5 bases and J by 9 bases, leaving 26 bases between them. Germline V gene sequence: CDR1 SEHNR, CDR2 FQNEAQ (reference sequence). CDR3 length equals 18 residues. The CDR3 is CASSPAVGAMGFSSPLHF. DNA of the CDR3: TGTGCCAGCAGCCCGGCGGTAGGGGCCATGGGATTTAGTTCACCCCTCCACTTT.

This chain uses TRBV5-1 with TRBJ1-1; D possibly corresponds to TRBD1 (5 bases). The length of the CDR3 is 14 residues. V shed 4 bases and J shed 3 bases, with 13 bases lying between them. Looked up from germline, CDR1 is SGHRS and CDR2 is YFSETQ. The CDR3 reads CASSTARVDTEAFF. CDR3 coding DNA: TGCGCCAGCAGCACCGCCAGGGTGGACACTGAAGCTTTCTTT. The whole variable domain, remainder taken from reference TRBV5-1 and TRBJ1-1, is KAGVTQTPRYLIKTRGQQVTLSCSPISGHRSVSWYQQTPGQGLQFLFEYFSETQRNKGNFPGRFSGRQFSNSRSEMNVSTLELGDSALYLCASSTARVDTEAFFGQGTRLTVV.

This clone appeared a few times. This rearrangement joins TRBV6-5 to TRBJ2-5; a possible D gene is TRBD1 (5 bases). The CDR3 has 14 residues. The ends were cut back, 5 bases at V and 5 bases at J, with 15 bases in the middle. The germline CDR1 and CDR2 sequences are MNHEY and SVGAGI. The CDR3 coding sequence is TGTGCCAGCAGTCGGACACTCGGCAGGGAGACCCAGTACTTC. The encoded protein is CASSRTLGRETQYF.

The chain recombines TRBV7-2 with TRBJ2-4, with D possibly matching TRBD1 (6 bases). Germline values: CDR1 SGHTA, CDR2 FQGNSA. The V and J ends lost 6 bases and 8 bases respectively, with 14 bases between them. The CDR3 has 13 residues. This CDR3 is CASSLRGADIQYF. In DNA form, the CDR3 reads TGTGCCAGCAGTCTCAGGGGCGCGGACATTCAGTACTTC.

The rearrangement links TRBV2 to TRBJ2-3, with 10 bases identical to TRBD2. This CDR3 is 15 amino acids long. From germline, CDR1 is SNHLY and CDR2 FYNNEI. After removal of 2 bases from V and 2 bases from J, the junction contained 1 base not matched to a gene. CDR3 loop: CASSESGGDTDTQYF. The CDR3 nucleotides are TGTGCCAGCAGTGAAAGCGGGGGGGACACAGATACGCAGTATTTT.